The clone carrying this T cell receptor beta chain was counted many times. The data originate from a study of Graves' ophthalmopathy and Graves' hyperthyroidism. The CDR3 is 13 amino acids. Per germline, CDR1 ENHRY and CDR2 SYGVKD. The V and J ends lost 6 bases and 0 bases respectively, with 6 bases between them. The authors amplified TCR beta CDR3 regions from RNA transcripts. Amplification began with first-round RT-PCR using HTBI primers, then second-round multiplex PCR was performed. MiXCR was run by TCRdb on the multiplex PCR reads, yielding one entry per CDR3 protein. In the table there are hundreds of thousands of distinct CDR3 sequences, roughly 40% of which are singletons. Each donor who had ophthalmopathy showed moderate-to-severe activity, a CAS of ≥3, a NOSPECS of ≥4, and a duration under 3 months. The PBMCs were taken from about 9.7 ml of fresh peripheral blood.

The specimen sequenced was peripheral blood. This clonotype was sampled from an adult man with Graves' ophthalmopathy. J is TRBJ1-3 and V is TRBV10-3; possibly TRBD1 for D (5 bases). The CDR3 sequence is CAIRDISGNTIYF. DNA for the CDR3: TGTGCCATCAGGGACATCTCTGGAAACACCATATATTTT.